Listed below are T cell receptor beta chains from one sample, sequenced in a study of CD4 T cells in relation to SARS-CoV-2 and coronaviruses. Data came from immunoSEQ multiplex PCR; TCRdb stores just in-frame clones and leaves some out. The sample consists of about 16,000 clones, around four fifths of them appearing once. Their cognate antigens are unknown. Sequencing was done on a sample of CD4+ T cells from PBMCs, cultured in vitro. Every receptor here comes from a human donor in good health. The CDR3 runs from the conserved cysteine through the conserved F or W. A D gene is named only where the DNA matches it firmly. Some rows mark clone size as missing; the rest say once, few, many or name a class of expanded clone.

TRBV20-1	TRBJ1-4	NA	TRBD1	CSAQDRELFF	TGCAGTGCTCAAGACAGGGAACTGTTTTTT
TRBV5-1	TRBJ2-7	once	NA	CASRYPGDYEQYF	TGCGCCAGCAGGTATCCAGGGGACTACGAGCAGTACTTC
TRBV9	TRBJ2-2	NA	NA	CASTVGENTGELFF	TGTGCCAGCACCGTAGGGGAGAACACCGGGGAGCTGTTTTTT
TRBV3-1/TRBV3-2	TRBJ1-1	NA	NA	CASSQGTANTEAFF	TGTGCCAGCAGCCAAGGCACAGCAAACACTGAAGCTTTCTTT
TRBV19	TRBJ1-2	NA	TRBD1	CASSITRGQGGYTF	TGTGCCAGTAGTATAACCAGGGGGCAGGGTGGCTACACCTTC
TRBV5-5	TRBJ2-5	NA	TRBD2	CASSFGGEETQYF	TGTGCCAGCAGCTTTGGGGGGGAAGAGACCCAGTACTTC
TRBV11-2	TRBJ2-6	NA	TRBD1	CASTPTGLDGANVLTF	TGTGCCAGCACCCCGACAGGGCTGGACGGGGCCAACGTCCTGACTTTC
TRBV13	TRBJ2-1	NA	NA	CASSLGGSVGNEQFF	TGTGCCAGCAGCTTAGGTGGGAGTGTAGGCAATGAGCAGTTCTTC
TRBV5-6	TRBJ2-7	NA	NA	CASSRDGYEQYF	TGTGCCAGCAGCCGGGACGGCTACGAGCAGTACTTC
TRBV11-2	TRBJ2-1	NA	NA	CASSPTLSSSYNEQFF	TGTGCCAGCAGCCCAACGCTTAGCTCATCCTACAATGAGCAGTTCTTC
TRBV6-5	TRBJ1-1	NA	NA	CASSGQAAMGTEAFF	TGTGCCAGCAGCGGTCAGGCGGCGATGGGCACTGAAGCTTTCTTT
TRBV4-2	TRBJ2-3	NA	TRBD2	CASSQTFDLAGVIDTQYF	TGTGCCAGCAGCCAAACCTTTGATCTAGCGGGAGTAATAGATACGCAGTATTTT
TRBV25-1	TRBJ2-1	NA	TRBD2	CASSQRLADNEQFF	TGTGCCAGCAGTCAAAGACTAGCGGACAATGAGCAGTTCTTC
TRBV5-1	TRBJ2-7	NA	NA	CASSLAVVNEQYF	TGCGCCAGCAGCTTGGCTGTTGTCAACGAGCAGTACTTC
TRBV7-8	TRBJ2-7	NA	NA	CASSARLAHEQYF	TGTGCCAGCAGCGCGAGACTGGCCCACGAGCAGTACTTC
TRBV27	TRBJ2-1	NA	TRBD1	CASSWDRGYSYNEQFF	TGTGCCAGCAGTTGGGACAGGGGCTACTCCTACAATGAGCAGTTCTTC
TRBV19	TRBJ2-7	NA	TRBD2	CASKPSSGSYEQYF	TGTGCCAGCAAGCCCTCTAGCGGGTCCTACGAGCAGTACTTC
TRBV6-1	TRBJ2-1	NA	NA	CASSDAQSSYNEQFF	TGTGCCAGCAGTGATGCACAGAGCTCCTACAATGAGCAGTTCTTC
TRBV24-1	TRBJ2-2	NA	NA	CATSDLGGTGELFF	TGTGCCACCAGTGACCTAGGAGGCACCGGGGAGCTGTTTTTT
TRBV10-3	TRBJ2-1	NA	TRBD1	CAISESPGQRLF	TGTGCCATCAGTGAGTCCCCGGGACAGCGGCTCTTC
TRBV10-3	TRBJ1-5	NA	NA	CAISPEGMDVGYAVVQPQHF	TGTGCCATCAGCCCTGAGGGTATGGATGTTGGATATGCCGTTGTTCAGCCCCAGCATTTT
TRBV27	TRBJ1-2	NA	TRBD1	CASSLTDRVKGYTF	TGTGCCAGCAGTTTAACCGACAGGGTCAAGGGCTACACCTTC
TRBV30	TRBJ1-1	NA	NA	CAWSVPLGVTFTEAFF	TGTGCCTGGAGTGTACCTCTGGGAGTTACTTTCACTGAAGCTTTCTTT
TRBV18	TRBJ2-3	NA	TRBD2	CASSPLLAGTDTQYF	TGTGCCAGCTCACCACTTCTAGCGGGAACAGATACGCAGTATTTT
TRBV5-1	TRBJ2-7	NA	NA	CASSSGGRTLMGEQYF	TGCGCCAGCAGCTCCGGGGGGCGGACACTAATGGGAGAGCAGTACTTC
TRBV3-1/TRBV3-2	TRBJ2-5	NA	NA	CASSQDRKTQYF	TGTGCCAGCAGCCAAGATCGGAAAACCCAGTACTTC
TRBV12-3/TRBV12-4	TRBJ1-1	NA	NA	CASKVNTEAFF	TGTGCCAGCAAGGTTAACACTGAAGCTTTCTTT
TRBV7-9	TRBJ1-1	NA	NA	CASSLGGDTEAFF	TGTGCCAGCAGCTTAGGTGGCGACACTGAAGCTTTCTTT
TRBV24-1	TRBJ2-1	NA	NA	CATSDFRTGSGYNEQFF	TGTGCCACCAGTGATTTCAGGACGGGGAGCGGGTACAATGAGCAGTTCTTC
TRBV27	TRBJ1-2	NA	NA	CASSRVGYYGYTF	TGTGCCAGCAGCCGGGTGGGCTACTATGGCTACACCTTC
TRBV5-1	TRBJ1-2	NA	NA	CASSLDRLYGYTF	TGCGCCAGCAGCTTGGACAGGCTCTATGGCTACACCTTC
TRBV30	TRBJ1-4	once	NA	CAWSVQGVNEKLFF	TGTGCCTGGAGTGTACAGGGTGTTAATGAAAAACTGTTTTTT
TRBV18	TRBJ2-7	NA	TRBD1	CASSQDRGPTYEQYF	TGTGCCAGCTCACAGGACAGGGGACCCACCTACGAGCAGTACTTC
TRBV11-2	TRBJ2-7	NA	NA	CASSLDLGIYEQYF	TGTGCCAGCAGCTTAGATCTGGGGATCTACGAGCAGTACTTC
TRBV6-2/TRBV6-3	TRBJ1-2	NA	TRBD1	CASSPTPDRAVGYTF	TGTGCCAGCAGCCCGACCCCGGACAGGGCCGTAGGCTACACCTTC
TRBV7-9	TRBJ2-1	NA	NA	CASSGGGSYNEQFF	TGTGCCAGCAGCGGAGGGGGCTCCTACAATGAGCAGTTCTTC